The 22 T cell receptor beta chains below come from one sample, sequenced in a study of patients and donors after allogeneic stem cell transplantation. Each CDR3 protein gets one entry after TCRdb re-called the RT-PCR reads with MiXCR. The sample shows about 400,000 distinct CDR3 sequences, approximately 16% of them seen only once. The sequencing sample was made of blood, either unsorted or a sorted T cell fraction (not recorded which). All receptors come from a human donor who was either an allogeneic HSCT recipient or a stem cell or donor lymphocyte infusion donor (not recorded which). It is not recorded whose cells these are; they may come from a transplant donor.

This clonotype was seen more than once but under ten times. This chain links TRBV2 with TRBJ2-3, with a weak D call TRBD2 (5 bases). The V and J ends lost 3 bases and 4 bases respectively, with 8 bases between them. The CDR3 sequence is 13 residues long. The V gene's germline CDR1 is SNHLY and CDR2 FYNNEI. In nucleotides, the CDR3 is TGTGCCAGCAGTGACAGCGGTGCAGATACGCAGTATTTT. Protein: CASSDSGADTQYF. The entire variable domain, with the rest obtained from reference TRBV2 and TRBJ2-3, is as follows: EPEVTQTPSHQVTQMGQEVILRCVPISNHLYFYWYRQILGQKVEFLVSFYNNEISEKSEIFDDQFSVERPDGSNFTLKIRSTKLEDSAMYFCASSDSGADTQYFGPGTRLTVL.

The CDR3 sequence is CASTSNTEAFF. The CDR3 DNA follows: TGTGCCAGCACCTCGAACACTGAAGCTTTCTTT. This rearrangement joins TRBV12-3 or TRBV12-4 to TRBJ1-1; D is ambiguous. With 7 bases removed from V and 1 base from J, the gap between germline ends came to 4 bases. The CDR3 extends over 11 amino acids.

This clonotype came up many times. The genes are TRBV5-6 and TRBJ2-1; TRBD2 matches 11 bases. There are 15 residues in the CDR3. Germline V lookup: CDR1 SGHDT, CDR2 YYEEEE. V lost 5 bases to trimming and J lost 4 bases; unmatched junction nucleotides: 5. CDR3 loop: CASRILAGAYNEQFF. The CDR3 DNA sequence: TGTGCCAGCAGAATACTAGCGGGAGCATACAATGAGCAGTTCTTC.

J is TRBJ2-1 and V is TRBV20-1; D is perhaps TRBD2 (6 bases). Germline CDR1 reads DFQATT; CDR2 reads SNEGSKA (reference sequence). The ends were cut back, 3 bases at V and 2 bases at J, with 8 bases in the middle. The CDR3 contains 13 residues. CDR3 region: CSASGGAYNEQFF. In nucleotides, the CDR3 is TGCAGTGCTAGCGGGGGAGCCTACAATGAGCAGTTCTTC.

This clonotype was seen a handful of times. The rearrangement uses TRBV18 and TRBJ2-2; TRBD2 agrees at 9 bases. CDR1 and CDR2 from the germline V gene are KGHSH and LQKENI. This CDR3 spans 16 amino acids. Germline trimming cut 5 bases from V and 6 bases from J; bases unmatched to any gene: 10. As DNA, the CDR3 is TGTGCCAGCTCAAGACAGAACGCGGGAGGGGCCGGGGAGCTGTTTTTT. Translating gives CASSRQNAGGAGELFF.

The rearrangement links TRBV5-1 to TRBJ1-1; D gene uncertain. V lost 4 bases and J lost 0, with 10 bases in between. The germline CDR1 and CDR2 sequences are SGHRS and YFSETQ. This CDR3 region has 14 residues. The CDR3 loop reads CASSLLSLNTEAFF. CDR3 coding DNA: TGCGCCAGCAGCCTCCTTAGCTTGAACACTGAAGCTTTCTTT.

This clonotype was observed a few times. The CDR3 nucleotides read TGCAGTGCTAGAAAACTTTTCCGGGACAGGGCATCCTACGAGCAGTACTTC. This codes for CSARKLFRDRASYEQYF. The chain employs TRBV20-1 and TRBJ2-7, with 9 positions matching TRBD1. J was trimmed by 1 base and V by 2 bases; bases with no gene match: 12. Germline V gene data show CDR1 as DFQATT and CDR2 as SNEGSKA (reference sequence). The CDR3 runs to 17 residues.

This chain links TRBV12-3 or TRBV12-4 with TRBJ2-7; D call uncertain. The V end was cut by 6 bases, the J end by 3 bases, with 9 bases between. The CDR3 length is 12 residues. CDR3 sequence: CASSPFDYEQYF. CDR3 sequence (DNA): TGTGCCAGCAGCCCTTTTGACTACGAGCAGTACTTC.

The CDR3 sequence: CSVDKGNSYEQYF. DNA of the CDR3: TGCAGCGTTGATAAGGGAAACTCCTACGAGCAGTACTTC. The J gene is TRBJ2-7, the V gene TRBV29-1; D gene uncertain. Trimming left V 3 bases short and J 0 bases short, with 9 bases between. The CDR3 has 13 amino acids. From germline, CDR1 is SQVTM and CDR2 ANQGSEA.

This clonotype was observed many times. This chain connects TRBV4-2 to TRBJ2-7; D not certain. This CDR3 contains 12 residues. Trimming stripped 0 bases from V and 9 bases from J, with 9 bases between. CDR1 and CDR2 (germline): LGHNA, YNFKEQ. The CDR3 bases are TGTGCCAGCAGCCAAGATTGGTCCGTGCAGTACTTC. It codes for CASSQDWSVQYF.

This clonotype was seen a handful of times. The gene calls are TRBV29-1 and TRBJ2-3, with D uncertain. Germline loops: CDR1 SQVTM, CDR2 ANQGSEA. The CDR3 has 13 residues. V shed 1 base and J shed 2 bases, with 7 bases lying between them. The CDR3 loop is CSVEVSLTDTQYF. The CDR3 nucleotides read TGCAGCGTTGAAGTCAGCCTCACAGATACGCAGTATTTT.

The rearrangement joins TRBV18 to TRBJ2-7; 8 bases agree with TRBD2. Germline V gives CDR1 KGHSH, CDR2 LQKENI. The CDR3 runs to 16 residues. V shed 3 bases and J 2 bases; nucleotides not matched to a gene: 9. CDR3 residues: CASSPLDGGVTYEQYF. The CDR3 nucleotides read TGTGCCAGCTCACCCCTAGACGGGGGGGTAACCTACGAGCAGTACTTC.

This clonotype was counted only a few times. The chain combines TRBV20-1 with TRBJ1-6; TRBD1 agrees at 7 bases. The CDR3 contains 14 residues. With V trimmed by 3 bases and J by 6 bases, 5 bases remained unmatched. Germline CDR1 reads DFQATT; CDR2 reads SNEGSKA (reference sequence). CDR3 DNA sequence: TGCAGTGCTAGGGGGGACAGAACTAATTCACCCCTCCACTTT. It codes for CSARGDRTNSPLHF.

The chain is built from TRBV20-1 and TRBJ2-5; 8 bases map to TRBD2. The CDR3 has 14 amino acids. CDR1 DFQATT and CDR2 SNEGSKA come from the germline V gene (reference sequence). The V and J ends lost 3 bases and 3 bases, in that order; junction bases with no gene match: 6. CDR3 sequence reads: CSARGISGKETQYF. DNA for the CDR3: TGCAGTGCTAGGGGGATTAGCGGGAAAGAGACCCAGTACTTC.

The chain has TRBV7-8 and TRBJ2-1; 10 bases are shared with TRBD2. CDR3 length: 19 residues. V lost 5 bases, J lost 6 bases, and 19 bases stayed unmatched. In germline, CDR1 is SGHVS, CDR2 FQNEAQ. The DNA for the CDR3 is TGTGCCAGCAGCCCTCACTCAGCGGGGGGGGCGCAACTTGTCAATGAGCAGTTCTTC. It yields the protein CASSPHSAGGAQLVNEQFF.

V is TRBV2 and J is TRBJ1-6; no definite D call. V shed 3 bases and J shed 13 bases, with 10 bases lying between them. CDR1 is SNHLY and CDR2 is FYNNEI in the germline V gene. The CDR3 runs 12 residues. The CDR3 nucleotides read TGTGCCAGCAGTGACCCCCCCATCCCCCTCCACTTT. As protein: CASSDPPIPLHF.

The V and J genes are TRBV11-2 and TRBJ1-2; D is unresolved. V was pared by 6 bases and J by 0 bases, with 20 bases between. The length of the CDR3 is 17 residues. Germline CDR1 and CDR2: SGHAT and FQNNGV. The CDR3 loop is CASRSRQSGVSNYGYTF. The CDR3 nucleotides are TGTGCCAGCAGATCACGCCAAAGTGGGGTTTCTAACTATGGCTACACCTTC.

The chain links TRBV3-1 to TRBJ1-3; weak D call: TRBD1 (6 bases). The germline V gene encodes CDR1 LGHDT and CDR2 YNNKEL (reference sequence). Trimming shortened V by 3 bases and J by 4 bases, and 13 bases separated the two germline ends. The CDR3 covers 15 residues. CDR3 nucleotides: TGTGCCAGCAGCCAGCCCCAGGGGATGGGAAACACCATATATTTT. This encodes CASSQPQGMGNTIYF.

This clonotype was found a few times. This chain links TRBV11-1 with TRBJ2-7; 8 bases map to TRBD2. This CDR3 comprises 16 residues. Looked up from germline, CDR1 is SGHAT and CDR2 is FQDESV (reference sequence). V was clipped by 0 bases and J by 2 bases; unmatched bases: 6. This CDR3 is CASSLASRGGPYEQYF. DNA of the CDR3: TGTGCCAGCAGCTTAGCCAGCCGGGGGGGCCCCTACGAGCAGTACTTC.

CDR3 region: CATSEGAGVEETQYF. The CDR3 DNA reads TGTGCCACCAGTGAGGGAGCGGGGGTAGAAGAGACCCAGTACTTC. V gene TRBV24-1 combines with J gene TRBJ2-5; 8 positions agree with TRBD2. This CDR3 region has 15 residues. The trim removed 4 bases at V and 3 bases at J, leaving 6 bases unmatched. Germline loops: CDR1 KGHDR, CDR2 SFDVKD.

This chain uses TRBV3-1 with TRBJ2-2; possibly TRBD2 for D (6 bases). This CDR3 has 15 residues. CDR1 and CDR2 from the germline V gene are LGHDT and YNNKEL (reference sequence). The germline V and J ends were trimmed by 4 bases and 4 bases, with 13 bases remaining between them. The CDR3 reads CASSPRGKGTGELFF. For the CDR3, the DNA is TGTGCCAGCAGCCCTCGCGGGAAGGGCACCGGGGAGCTGTTTTTT.

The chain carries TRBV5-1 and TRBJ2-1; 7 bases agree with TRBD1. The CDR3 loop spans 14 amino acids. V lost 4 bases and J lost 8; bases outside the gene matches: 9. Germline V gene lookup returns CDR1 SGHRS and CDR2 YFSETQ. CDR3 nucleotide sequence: TGCGCCAGCAGCATATCGGGACAGAAGGATGAGCAGTTCTTC. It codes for CASSISGQKDEQFF.